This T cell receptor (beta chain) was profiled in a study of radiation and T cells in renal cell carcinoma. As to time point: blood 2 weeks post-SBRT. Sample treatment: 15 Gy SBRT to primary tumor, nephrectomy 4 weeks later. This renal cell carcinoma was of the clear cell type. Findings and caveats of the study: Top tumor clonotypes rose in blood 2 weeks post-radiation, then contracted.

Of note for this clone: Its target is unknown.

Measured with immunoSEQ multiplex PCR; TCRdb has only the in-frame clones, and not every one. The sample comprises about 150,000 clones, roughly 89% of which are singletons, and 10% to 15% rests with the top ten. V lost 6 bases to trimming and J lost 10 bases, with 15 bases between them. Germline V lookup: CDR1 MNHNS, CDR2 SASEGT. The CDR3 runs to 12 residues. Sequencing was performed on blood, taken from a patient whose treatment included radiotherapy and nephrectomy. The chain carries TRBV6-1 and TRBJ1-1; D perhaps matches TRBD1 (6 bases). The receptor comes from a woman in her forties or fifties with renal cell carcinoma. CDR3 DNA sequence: TGTGCCAGCAGCGAAACTACCAGGGGAGCTTTCTTT. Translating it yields CASSETTRGAFF.